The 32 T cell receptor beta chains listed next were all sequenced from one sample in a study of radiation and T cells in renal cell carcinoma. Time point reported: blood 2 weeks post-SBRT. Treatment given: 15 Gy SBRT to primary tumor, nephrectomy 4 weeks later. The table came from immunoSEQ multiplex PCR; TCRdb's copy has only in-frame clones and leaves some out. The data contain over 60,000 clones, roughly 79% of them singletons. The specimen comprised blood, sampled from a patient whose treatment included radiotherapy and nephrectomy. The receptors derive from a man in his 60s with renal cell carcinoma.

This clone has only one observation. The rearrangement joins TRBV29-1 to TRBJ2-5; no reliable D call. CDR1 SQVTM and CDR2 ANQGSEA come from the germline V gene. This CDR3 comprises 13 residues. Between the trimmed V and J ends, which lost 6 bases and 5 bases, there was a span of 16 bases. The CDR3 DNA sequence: TGCAGCGTCGTTGAATGGTTGGGTGAGACCCAGTACTTC. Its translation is CSVVEWLGETQYF.

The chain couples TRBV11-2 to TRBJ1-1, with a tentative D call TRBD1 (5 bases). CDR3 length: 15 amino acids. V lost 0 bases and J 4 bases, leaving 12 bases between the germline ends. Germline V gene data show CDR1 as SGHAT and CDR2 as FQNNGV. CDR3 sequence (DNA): TGTGCCAGCAGCTTAGAGAGGATTGGGGGCACTGAAGCTTTCTTT. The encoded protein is CASSLERIGGTEAFF.

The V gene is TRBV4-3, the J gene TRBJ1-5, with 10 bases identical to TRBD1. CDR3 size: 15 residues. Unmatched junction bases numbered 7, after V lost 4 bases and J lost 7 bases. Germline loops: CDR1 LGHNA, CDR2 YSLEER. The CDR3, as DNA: TGCGCCAGCAGCCCCGACAGGGGGCGTGGGCAGCCCCAGCATTTT. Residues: CASSPDRGRGQPQHF.

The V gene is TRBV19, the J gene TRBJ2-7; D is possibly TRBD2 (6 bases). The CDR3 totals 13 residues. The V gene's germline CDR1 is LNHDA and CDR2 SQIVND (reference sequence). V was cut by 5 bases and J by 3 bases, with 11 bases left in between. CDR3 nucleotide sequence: TGTGCCAGTAGTGCCCGGGAGAACTACGAGCAGTACTTC. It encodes CASSARENYEQYF.

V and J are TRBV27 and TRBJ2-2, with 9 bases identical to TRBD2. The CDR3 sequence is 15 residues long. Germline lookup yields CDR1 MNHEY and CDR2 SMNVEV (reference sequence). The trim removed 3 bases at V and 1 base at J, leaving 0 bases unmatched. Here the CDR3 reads CASSFSGGNTGELFF. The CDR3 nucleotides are TGTGCCAGCAGTTTTAGCGGGGGGAACACCGGGGAGCTGTTTTTT.

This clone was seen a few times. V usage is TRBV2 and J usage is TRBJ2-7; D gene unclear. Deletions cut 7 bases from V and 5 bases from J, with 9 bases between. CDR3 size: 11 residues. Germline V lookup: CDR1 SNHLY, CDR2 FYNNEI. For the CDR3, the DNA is TGTGCCAGCAATCCTCCCAACGAGCAGTACTTC. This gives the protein CASNPPNEQYF.

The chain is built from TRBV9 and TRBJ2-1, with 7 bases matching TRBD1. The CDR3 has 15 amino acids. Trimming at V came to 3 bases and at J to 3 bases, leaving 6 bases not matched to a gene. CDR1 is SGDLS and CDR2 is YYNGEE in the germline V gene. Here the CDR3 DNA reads TGTGCCAGCAGCGCGACAGGGTCGGGCTACAATGAGCAGTTCTTC. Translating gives CASSATGSGYNEQFF.

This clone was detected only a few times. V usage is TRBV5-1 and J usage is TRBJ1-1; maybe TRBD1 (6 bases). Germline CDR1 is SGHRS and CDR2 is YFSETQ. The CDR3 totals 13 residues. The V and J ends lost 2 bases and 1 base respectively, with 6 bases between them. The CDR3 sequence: CASSLQGNTEAFF. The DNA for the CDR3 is TGCGCCAGCAGCTTACAGGGGAACACTGAAGCTTTCTTT. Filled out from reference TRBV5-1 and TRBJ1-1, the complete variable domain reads KAGVTQTPRYLIKTRGQQVTLSCSPISGHRSVSWYQQTPGQGLQFLFEYFSETQRNKGNFPGRFSGRQFSNSRSEMNVSTLELGDSALYLCASSLQGNTEAFFGQGTRLTVV.

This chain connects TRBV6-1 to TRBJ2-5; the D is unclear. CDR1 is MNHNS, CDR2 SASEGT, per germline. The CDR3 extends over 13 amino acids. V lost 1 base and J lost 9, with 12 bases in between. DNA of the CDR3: TGTGCCAGCAGTGAAGAATCCTGGATGGCCCAGTACTTC. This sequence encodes CASSEESWMAQYF.

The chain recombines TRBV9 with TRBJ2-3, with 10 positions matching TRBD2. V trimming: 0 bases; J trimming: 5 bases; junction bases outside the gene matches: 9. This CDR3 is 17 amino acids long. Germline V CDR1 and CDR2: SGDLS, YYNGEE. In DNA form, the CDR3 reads TGTGCCAGCAGCGTAGCGGGGAGTAGCGGGGGGAAAGATACGCAGTATTTT. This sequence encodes CASSVAGSSGGKDTQYF.

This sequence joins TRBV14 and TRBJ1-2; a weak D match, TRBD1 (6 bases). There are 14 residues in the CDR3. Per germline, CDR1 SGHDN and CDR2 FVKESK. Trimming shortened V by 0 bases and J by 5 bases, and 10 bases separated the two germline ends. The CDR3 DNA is TGTGCCAGCAGCCAAGATAGGACAGCTTATGGCTACACCTTC. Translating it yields CASSQDRTAYGYTF.

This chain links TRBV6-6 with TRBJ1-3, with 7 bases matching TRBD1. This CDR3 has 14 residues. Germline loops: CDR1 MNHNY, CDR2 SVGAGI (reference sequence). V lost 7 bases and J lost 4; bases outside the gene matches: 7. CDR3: CASIFDRAGNTIYF. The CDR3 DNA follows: TGTGCCAGCATTTTCGACAGGGCCGGAAACACCATATATTTT.

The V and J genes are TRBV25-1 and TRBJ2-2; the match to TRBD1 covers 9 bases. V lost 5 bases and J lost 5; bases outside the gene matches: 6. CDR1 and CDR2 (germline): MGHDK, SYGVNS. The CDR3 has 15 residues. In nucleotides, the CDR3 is TGTGCCAGCAGTATCGGACAGGGGCGGACCGGGGAGCTGTTTTTT. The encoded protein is CASSIGQGRTGELFF.

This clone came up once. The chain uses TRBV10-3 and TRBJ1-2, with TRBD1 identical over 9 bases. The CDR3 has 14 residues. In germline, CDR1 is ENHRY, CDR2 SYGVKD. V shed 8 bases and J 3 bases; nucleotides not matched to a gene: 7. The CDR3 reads CAIGMGTGYYGYTF. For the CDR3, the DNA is TGTGCCATCGGAATGGGGACAGGGTACTATGGCTACACCTTC.

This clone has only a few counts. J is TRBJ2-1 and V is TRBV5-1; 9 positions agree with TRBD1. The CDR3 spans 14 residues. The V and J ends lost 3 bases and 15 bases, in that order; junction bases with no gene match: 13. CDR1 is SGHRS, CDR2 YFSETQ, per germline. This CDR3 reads CASSSEPTGGRGFF. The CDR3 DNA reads TGCGCCAGCAGCTCCGAACCCACAGGGGGCAGAGGGTTCTTC.

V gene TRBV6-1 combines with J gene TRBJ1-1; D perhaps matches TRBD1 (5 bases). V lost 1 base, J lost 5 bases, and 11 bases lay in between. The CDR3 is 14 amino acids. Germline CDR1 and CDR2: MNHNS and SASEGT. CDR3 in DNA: TGTGCCAGCAGTGAAGGGGGGGTAGGAACTGAAGCTTTCTTT. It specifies CASSEGGVGTEAFF.

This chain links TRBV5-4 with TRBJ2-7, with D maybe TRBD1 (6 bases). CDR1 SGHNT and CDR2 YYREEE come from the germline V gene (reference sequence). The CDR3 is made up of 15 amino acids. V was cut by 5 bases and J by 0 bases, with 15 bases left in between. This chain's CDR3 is CASSLGGQSSYEQYF. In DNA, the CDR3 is TGTGCCAGCAGTTTAGGAGGACAGAGCTCCTACGAGCAGTACTTC.

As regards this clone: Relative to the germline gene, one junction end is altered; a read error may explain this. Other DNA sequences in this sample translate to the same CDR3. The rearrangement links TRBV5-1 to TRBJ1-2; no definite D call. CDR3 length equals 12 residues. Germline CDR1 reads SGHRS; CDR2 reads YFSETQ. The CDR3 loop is CASSWEIGGYTF. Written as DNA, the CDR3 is TGCGCCAGCAGCTGGGAGATCGGTGGCTACACTTTC. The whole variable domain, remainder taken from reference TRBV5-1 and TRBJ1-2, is KAGVTQTPRYLIKTRGQQVTLSCSPISGHRSVSWYQQTPGQGLQFLFEYFSETQRNKGNFPGRFSGRQFSNSRSEMNVSTLELGDSALYLCASSWEIGGYTFGSGTRLTVV.

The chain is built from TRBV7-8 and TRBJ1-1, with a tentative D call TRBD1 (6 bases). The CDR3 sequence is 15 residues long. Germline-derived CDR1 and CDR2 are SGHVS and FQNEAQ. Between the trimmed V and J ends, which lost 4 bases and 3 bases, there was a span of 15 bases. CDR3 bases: TGTGCCAGCAGCTCCTTATGGACAGCCGACACTGAAGCTTTCTTT. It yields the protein CASSSLWTADTEAFF.

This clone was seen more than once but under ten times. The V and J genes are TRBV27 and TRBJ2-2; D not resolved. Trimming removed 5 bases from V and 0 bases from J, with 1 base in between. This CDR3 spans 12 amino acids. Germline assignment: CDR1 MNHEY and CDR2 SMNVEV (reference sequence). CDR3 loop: CASSPNTGELFF. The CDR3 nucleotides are TGTGCCAGCAGTCCGAACACCGGGGAGCTGTTTTTT.

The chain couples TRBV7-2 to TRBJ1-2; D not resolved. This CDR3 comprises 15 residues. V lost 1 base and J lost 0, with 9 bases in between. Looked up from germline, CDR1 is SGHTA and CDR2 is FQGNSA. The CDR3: CASSLDPVTNYGYTF. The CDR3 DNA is TGTGCCAGCAGCTTAGATCCGGTCACTAACTATGGCTACACCTTC.

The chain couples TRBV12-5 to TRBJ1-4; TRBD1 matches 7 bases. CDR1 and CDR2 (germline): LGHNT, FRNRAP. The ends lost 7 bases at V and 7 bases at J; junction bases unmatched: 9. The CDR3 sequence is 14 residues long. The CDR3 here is CASAPGQPTEKLFF. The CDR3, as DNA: TGTGCTAGTGCCCCGGGACAGCCCACTGAAAAACTGTTTTTT. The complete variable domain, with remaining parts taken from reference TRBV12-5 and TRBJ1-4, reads DARVTQTPRHKVTEMGQEVTMRCQPILGHNTVFWYRQTMMQGLELLAYFRNRAPLDDSGMPKDRFSAEMPDATLATLKIQPSEPRDSAVYFCASAPGQPTEKLFFGSGTQLSVL.

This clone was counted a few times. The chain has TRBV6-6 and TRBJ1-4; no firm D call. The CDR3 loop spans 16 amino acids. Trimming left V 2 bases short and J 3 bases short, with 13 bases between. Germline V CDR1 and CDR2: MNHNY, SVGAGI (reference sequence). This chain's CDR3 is CASSYPKADSNEKLFF. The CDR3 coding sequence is TGTGCCAGCAGTTACCCCAAGGCGGACTCTAATGAAAAACTGTTTTTT.

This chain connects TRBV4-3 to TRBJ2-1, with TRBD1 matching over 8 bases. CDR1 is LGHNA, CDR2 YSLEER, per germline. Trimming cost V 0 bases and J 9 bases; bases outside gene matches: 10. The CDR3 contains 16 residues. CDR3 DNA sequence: TGCGCCAGCAGCCAAGATCCAATGACAGGGGCGGGTGAGCAGTTCTTC. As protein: CASSQDPMTGAGEQFF.

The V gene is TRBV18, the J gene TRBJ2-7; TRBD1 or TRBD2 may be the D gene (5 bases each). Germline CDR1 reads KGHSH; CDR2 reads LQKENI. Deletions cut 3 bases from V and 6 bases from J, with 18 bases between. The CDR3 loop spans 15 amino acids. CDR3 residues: CASSPPEARGAEQYV. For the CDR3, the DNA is TGTGCCAGCTCACCCCCGGAGGCCCGAGGGGCCGAGCAGTACGTC.

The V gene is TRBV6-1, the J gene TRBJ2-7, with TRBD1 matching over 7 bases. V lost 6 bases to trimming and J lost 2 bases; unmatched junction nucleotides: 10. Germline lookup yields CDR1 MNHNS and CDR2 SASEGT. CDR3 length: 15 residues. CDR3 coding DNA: TGTGCCAGCAGAGTAACGAGGGGGCTTACCTACGAGCAGTACGTC. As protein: CASRVTRGLTYEQYV.

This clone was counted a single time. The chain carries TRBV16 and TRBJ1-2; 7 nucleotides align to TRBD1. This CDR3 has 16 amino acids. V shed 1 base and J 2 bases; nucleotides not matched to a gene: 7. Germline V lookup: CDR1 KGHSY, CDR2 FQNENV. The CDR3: CASSQFPGGLNYGYTF. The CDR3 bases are TGTGCCAGCAGCCAATTTCCAGGGGGTTTAAACTATGGCTACACCTTC. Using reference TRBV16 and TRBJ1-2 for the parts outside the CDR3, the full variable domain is GEEVAQTPKHLVRGEGQKAKLYCAPIKGHSYVFWYQQVLKNEFKFLISFQNENVFDETGMPKERFSAKCLPNSPCSLEIQATKLEDSAVYFCASSQFPGGLNYGYTFGSGTRLTVV.

The DNA for the CDR3 is TGCGCCAGCAGCTCTGGGGAAAACACCATATATTTT. It encodes CASSSGENTIYF. The chain links TRBV5-1 to TRBJ1-3; no reliable D call. This CDR3 has 12 residues. Trimming removed 3 bases at V and 6 bases at J, with 7 bases between. The germline gives CDR1 SGHRS, CDR2 YFSETQ.

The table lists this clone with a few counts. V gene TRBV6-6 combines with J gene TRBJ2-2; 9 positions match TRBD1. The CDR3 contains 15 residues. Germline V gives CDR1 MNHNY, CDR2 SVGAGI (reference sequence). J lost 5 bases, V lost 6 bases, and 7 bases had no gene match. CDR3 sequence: CASRQNRGLTGELFF. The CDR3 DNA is TGTGCCAGCAGACAAAACAGGGGGCTTACCGGGGAGCTGTTTTTT.

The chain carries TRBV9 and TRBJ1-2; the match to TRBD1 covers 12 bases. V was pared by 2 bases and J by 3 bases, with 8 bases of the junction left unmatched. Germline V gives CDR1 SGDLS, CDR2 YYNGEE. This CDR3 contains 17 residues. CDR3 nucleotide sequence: TGTGCCAGCAGCGTGGGGACAGGGGGCACGTACGACTATGGCTACACCTTC. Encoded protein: CASSVGTGGTYDYGYTF.

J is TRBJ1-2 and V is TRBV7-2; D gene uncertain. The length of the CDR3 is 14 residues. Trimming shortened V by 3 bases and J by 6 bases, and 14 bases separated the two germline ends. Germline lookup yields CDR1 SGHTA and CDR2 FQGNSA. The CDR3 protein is CASSFPGVVDGYTF. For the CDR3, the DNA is TGTGCCAGCAGCTTCCCCGGAGTAGTCGATGGCTACACCTTC.

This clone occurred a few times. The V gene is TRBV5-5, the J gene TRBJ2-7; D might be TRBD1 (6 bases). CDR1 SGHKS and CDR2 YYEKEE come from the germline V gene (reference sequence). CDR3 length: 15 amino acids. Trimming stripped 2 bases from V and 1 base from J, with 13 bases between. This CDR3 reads CASSFMGQGSYEQYF. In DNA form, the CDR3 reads TGTGCCAGCAGCTTTATGGGGCAGGGGTCCTACGAGCAGTACTTC. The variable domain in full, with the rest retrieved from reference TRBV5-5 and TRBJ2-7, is DAGVTQSPTHLIKTRGQQVTLRCSPISGHKSVSWYQQVLGQGPQFIFQYYEKEERGRGNFPDRFSARQFPNYSSELNVNALLLGDSALYLCASSFMGQGSYEQYFGPGTRLTVT.